This T cell receptor beta chain came from a study of CD8+ T cells in alopecia areata. Stated treatment: oral pan-JAK inhibitor, 5-10 mg twice daily. Regarding the study as a whole: Many expanded lesional clones persisted in scalp and blood during tofacitinib treatment. Among the top 100, expanded CD8+ clones, as well as scalp clonality, were significantly decreased by tofacitinib.

The sequencing template was cDNA reverse transcribed from extracted RNA. Here immunoSEQ multiplex PCR was the method, and the copy in TCRdb shows in-frame clones only, minus some. The table has 150,000 to 200,000 clones, approximately 57% seen once; the top ten hold over 1%. Comments on this clone: Its antigen is unidentified.

The sequence came from a human donor with alopecia areata. The specimen comprised CD4+ T cells sorted from blood, sampled at week 24, from a patient treated with tofacitinib.

Here the CDR3 reads CASSLVAGVGGEQFF. In DNA form, the CDR3 reads TGCGCCAGCAGCTTGGTCGCGGGGGTTGGCGGTGAGCAGTTCTTC. This chain joins TRBV5-1 and TRBJ2-1, with 7 bases lining up with TRBD2. Trimming at V came to 0 bases and at J to 9 bases, leaving 9 bases not matched to a gene. CDR1 SGHRS and CDR2 YFSETQ come from the germline V gene. The CDR3 is 15 amino acids.